Listed below are T cell receptor beta chains from one sample, sequenced in a study of T and B cells in COVID-19 patients. TCRdb reanalysed the multiplex PCR reads using MiXCR and keeps one entry per CDR3 protein. The sample has fewer than 15,000 distinct CDR3 sequences, about 31% seen once. Input material: blood. The receptors stem from a human donor who had recovered from COVID-19. Both conserved end residues are part of each CDR3. D genes are given only for firm matches. Where a row states a size, it is once, few, many or the class of an expanded clone; other rows omit it.

D gene	clone size	V gene	J gene	CDR3 DNA	CDR3 protein
-	medium-sized	TRBV11-1	TRBJ2-7	TGTGCCAGCAGCTTAGCGGACAGCGGGACCTTTACGCAGTACTTC	CASSLADSGTFTQYF
TRBD1	-	TRBV24-1	TRBJ2-2	TGTGCCACCAGTGATTTAAGGGACAGGAACACCGGGGAGCTGTTTTTT	CATSDLRDRNTGELFF
-	medium-sized	TRBV11-3	TRBJ2-1	TGTGCCAGCAGCTCAAACCGGGACCTCTCCTACAATGAGCAGTTCTTC	CASSSNRDLSYNEQFF
TRBD2	many	TRBV7-2	TRBJ2-2	TGTGCCAGCAGCTTGACTAGCTTACACACCGGGGAGCTGTTTTTT	CASSLTSLHTGELFF
TRBD2	many	TRBV6-2/TRBV6-3	TRBJ2-5	TGTGCCGCCTCAGAATACGGCGGGGGAGTTCACCAAGAGACCCAGTACTTC	CAASEYGGGVHQETQYF
TRBD2	-	TRBV12-3/TRBV12-4	TRBJ2-1	TGTGCCAGCAATAAACTCGGGACTAGCGGGAGGTTAAGCTCCTACAATGAGCAGTTCTTC	CASNKLGTSGRLSSYNEQFF
-	-	TRBV6-6	TRBJ1-6	TGTGCCAGCAAAGCAGGGGAGTCACCCCTCCACTTT	CASKAGESPLHF
TRBD2	few	TRBV7-9	TRBJ2-3	TGTGCCAGCAGTCCCCGACTAGCGGCCACAGATACGCAGTATTTT	CASSPRLAATDTQYF
-	many	TRBV15	TRBJ1-3	TGTGCCACCAGCAGACCTGGACGGACGATCTCTGGAAACACCATATATTTT	CATSRPGRTISGNTIYF
TRBD1	-	TRBV5-5	TRBJ2-5	TGCGCCAGCAGAAAAGGGACAGCAACCAAAGAGACCCAGTACTTC	CASRKGTATKETQYF
-	-	TRBV5-1	TRBJ1-6	TGCGCCAGCAGCTCGGCAGGGGCCTTGGCAGATTCACCCCTCCACTTT	CASSSAGALADSPLHF
-	few	TRBV6-1	TRBJ1-2	TGTGCCAGCAGTGAAACAGGAGATTATGGCTACACCTTC	CASSETGDYGYTF
TRBD2	-	TRBV29-1	TRBJ2-3	TGCAGCGTCGGGACTAGCGGGATTGGAGATACGCAGTATTTT	CSVGTSGIGDTQYF
-	-	TRBV7-9	TRBJ1-5	TGTGCCAGCAGCTCCGGGACACAGGATCAGCCCCAGCATTTT	CASSSGTQDQPQHF
TRBD2	medium-sized	TRBV29-1	TRBJ2-1	TGCAGCGTTGAATCGACTAGCGGGAAGAGCTCCTACAATGAGCAGTTCTTC	CSVESTSGKSSYNEQFF
-	-	TRBV6-1	TRBJ2-6	TGTGCCAGCAGTGAAAGAGGGGGGGCCGGATTCTCTGGGGCCAACGTCCTGACTTTC	CASSERGGAGFSGANVLTF
TRBD2	few	TRBV5-4	TRBJ2-1	TGTGCCAGCACTAGCGGGAGGGATCTCCCTTTCGTTGGGCAGTTCTTC	CASTSGRDLPFVGQFF
-	-	TRBV7-3	TRBJ2-2	TGTGCCAGCAGCTTAAACCCGACTGGTAACACCGGGGAGCTGTTTTTT	CASSLNPTGNTGELFF
-	medium-sized	TRBV5-4	TRBJ2-1	TGTGCCAGCAGCTTACTGGGACCCAATGAGCAGTTCTTC	CASSLLGPNEQFF